The clone carrying this TCR beta chain was seen once. What it recognizes is unknown. The CDR3 length is 15 residues. The trim removed 4 bases at V and 7 bases at J, leaving 7 bases unmatched. This specimen comes from a study of CD8 T cells in Susac syndrome. RNA was extracted with the RNeasy kit, and a quantity of about 0.45 to 1 ug was reverse transcribed using random hexamers. The immunoSEQ assay covered 54 Vbeta and 13 Jbeta segments for CDR3. TCRdb re-derived calls from the immunoSEQ multiplex PCR reads in MiXCR, one entry per CDR3 protein. The table records 55,000 to 70,000 distinct CDR3 sequences, 85% to 95% of them present only once. Study-wide results and limits: The study conceded that relatively few individuals underwent its TCR sequencing and HLA analysis.

Sequenced input: CD8+ T cells from PBMCs. The rearrangement links TRBV12-3 or TRBV12-4 to TRBJ1-4, with 9 nucleotides matching TRBD1. The sequence was collected from a human donor in good health. The CDR3 nucleotides are TGTGCCAGCAGTTCCACAGGGGGCCGGGCTGAAAAACTGTTTTTT. Encoded protein: CASSSTGGRAEKLFF.